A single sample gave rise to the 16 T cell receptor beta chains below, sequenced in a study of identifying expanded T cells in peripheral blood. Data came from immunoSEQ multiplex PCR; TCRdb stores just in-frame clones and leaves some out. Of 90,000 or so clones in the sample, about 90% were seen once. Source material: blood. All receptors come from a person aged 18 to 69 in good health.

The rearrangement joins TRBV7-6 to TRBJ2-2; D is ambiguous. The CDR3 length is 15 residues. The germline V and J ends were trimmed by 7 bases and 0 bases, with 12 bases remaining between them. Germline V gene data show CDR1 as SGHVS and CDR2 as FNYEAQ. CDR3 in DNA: TGTGCCAGCAAAGGGCCGGGCGCGAACACCGGGGAGCTGTTTTTT. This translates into CASKGPGANTGELFF.

This CDR3 reads CASSYTPGGHTEAFF. The CDR3 DNA sequence: TGTGCCAGCAGTTACACTCCGGGAGGGCACACTGAAGCTTTCTTT. The chain joins TRBV6-5 to TRBJ1-1; no clear D gene. The germline V and J ends were trimmed by 2 bases and 3 bases, with 13 bases remaining between them. The CDR3 has 15 amino acids. Per germline, CDR1 MNHEY and CDR2 SVGAGI.

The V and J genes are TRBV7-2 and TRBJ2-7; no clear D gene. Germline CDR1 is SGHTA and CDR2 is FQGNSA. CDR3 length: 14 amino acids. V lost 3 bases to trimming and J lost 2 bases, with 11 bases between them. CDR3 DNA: TGTGCCAGCAGCTTCTACCCGGAAACCTACGAGCAGTACTTC. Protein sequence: CASSFYPETYEQYF. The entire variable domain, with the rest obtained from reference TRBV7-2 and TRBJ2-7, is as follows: GAGVSQSPSNKVTEKGKDVELRCDPISGHTALYWYRQSLGQGLEFLIYFQGNSAPDKSGLPSDRFSAERTGGSVSTLTIQRTQQEDSAVYLCASSFYPETYEQYFGPGTRLTVT.

CDR3 protein: CATSRGVERGLAGAGELFF. In DNA, the CDR3 is TGTGCCACCAGCAGAGGGGTAGAAAGGGGACTAGCGGGAGCCGGGGAGCTGTTTTTT. The J gene is TRBJ2-2, the V gene TRBV15; 14 bases are shared with TRBD2. V gave up 1 base and J gave up 6 bases; unmatched junction bases: 10. The CDR3 contains 19 residues. Germline CDR1 reads LNHNV; CDR2 reads YYDKDF (reference sequence).

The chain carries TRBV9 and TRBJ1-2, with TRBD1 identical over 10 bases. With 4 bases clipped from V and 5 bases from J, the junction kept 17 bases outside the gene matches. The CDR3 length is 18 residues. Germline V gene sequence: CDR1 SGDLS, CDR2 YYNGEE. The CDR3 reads CASSSRTGRTGGWYGYTF. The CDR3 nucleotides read TGTGCCAGCAGCTCTCGTACCGGCCGGACAGGGGGTTGGTATGGCTACACCTTC.

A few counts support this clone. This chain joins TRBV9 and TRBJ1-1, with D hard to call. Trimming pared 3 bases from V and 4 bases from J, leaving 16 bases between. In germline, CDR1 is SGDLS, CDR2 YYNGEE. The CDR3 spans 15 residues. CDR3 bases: TGTGCCAGCAGCGGCCATTTGAGAGGGTCCACTGAAGCTTTCTTT. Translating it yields CASSGHLRGSTEAFF.

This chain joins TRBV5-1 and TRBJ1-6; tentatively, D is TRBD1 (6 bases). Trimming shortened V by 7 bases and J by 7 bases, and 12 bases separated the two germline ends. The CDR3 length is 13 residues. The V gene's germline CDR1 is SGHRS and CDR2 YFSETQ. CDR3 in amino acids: CASADSENSPLHF. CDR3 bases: TGCGCCAGCGCGGACAGCGAGAATTCACCCCTCCACTTT.

CDR3 DNA sequence: TGTGCCAGCAGCCCTCTTGCGGGGGGTACCTATAATTCACCCCTCCACTTT. This gives the protein CASSPLAGGTYNSPLHF. The genes are TRBV11-3 and TRBJ1-6; a weak D match, TRBD1 (5 bases). The length of the CDR3 is 17 residues. Trimming shortened V by 5 bases and J by 2 bases, and 16 bases separated the two germline ends. Germline CDR1 reads SGHNT; CDR2 reads YENEEA.

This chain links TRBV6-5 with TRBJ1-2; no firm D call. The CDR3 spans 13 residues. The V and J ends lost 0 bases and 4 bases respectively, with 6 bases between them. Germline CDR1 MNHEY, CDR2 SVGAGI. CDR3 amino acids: CASSYSKGYGYTF. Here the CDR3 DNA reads TGTGCCAGCAGTTACTCGAAGGGCTATGGCTACACCTTC.

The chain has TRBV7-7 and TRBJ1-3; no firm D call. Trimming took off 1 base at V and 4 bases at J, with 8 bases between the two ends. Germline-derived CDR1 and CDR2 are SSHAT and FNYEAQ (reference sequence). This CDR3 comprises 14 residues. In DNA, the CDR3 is TGTGCCAGCAGCTTAGGCCCGGCCGGAAACACCATATATTTT. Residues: CASSLGPAGNTIYF. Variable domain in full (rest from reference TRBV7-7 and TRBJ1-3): GAGVSQSPRYKVTKRGQDVTLRCDPISSHATLYWYQQALGQGPEFLTYFNYEAQPDKSGLPSDRFSAERPEGSISTLTIQRTEQRDSAMYRCASSLGPAGNTIYFGEGSWLTVV.

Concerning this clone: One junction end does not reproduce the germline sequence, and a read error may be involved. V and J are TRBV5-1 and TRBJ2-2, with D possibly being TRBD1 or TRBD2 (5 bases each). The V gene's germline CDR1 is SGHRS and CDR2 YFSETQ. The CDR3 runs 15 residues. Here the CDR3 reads CASSLAGRNTGELFF. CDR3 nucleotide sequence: TGCGCCAGCAGTTTGGCAGGGAGGAACACCGGGGAGCTGTTTTTT.

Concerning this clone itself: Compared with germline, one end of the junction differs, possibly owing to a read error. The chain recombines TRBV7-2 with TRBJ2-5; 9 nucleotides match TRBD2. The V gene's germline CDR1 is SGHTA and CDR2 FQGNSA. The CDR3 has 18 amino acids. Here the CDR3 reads CASSLAGFRPTTPNGQYF. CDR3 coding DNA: TGTGCCAGCAGCCTAGCGGGGTTTCGGCCCACCACACCGAATGGCCAGTACTTC.

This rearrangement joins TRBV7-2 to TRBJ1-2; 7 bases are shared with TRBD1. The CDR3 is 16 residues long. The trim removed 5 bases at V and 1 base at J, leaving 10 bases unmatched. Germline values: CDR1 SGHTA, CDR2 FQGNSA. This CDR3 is CASSARQGNLNYGYTF. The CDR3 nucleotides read TGTGCCAGCAGCGCGCGACAGGGCAACCTTAACTATGGCTACACCTTC.

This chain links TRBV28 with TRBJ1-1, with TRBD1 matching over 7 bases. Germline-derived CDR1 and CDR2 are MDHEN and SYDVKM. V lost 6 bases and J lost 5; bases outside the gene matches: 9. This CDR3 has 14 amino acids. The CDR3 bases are TGTGCCAGCAGGCCTCCCGGGACAGCGACTGAAGCTTTCTTT. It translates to CASRPPGTATEAFF.

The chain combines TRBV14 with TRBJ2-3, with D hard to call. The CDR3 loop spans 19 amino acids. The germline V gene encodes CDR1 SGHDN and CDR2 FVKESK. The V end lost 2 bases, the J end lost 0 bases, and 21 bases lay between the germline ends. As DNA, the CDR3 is TGTGCCAGCAGCCAATTGGATCTAGTCCAAAGTACTAGCACAGATACGCAGTATTTT. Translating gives CASSQLDLVQSTSTDTQYF.

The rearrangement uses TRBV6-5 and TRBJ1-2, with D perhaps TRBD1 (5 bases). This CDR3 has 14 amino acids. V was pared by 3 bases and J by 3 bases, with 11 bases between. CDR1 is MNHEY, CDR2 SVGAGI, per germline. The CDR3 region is CASSYGTDHYGYTF. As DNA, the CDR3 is TGTGCCAGCAGTTATGGGACGGACCACTATGGCTACACCTTC.